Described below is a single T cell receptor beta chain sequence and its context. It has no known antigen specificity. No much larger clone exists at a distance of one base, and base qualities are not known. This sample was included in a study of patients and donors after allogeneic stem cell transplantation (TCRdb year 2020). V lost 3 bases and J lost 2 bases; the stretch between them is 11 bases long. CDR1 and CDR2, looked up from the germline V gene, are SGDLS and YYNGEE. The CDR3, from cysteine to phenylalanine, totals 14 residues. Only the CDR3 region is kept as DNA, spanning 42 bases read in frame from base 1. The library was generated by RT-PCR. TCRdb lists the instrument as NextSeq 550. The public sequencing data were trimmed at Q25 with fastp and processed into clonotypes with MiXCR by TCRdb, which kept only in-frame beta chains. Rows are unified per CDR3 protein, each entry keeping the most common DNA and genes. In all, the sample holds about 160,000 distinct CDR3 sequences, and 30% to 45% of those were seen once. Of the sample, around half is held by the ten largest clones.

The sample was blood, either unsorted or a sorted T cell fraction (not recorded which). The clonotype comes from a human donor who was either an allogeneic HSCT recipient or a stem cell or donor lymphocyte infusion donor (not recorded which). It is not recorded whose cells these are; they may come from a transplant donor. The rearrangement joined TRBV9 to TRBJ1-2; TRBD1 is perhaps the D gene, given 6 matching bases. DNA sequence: TGTGCCAGCAGCGCCACCGGACAGAACTATGGCTACACCTTC. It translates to CASSATGQNYGYTF. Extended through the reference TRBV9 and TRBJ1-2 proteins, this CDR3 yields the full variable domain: DSGVTQTPKHLITATGQRVTLRCSPRSGDLSVYWYQQSLDQGLQFLIQYYNGEERAKGNILERFSAQQFPDLHSELNLSSLELGDSALYFCASSATGQNYGYTFGSGTRLTVV.